The 26 T cell receptor beta chains below were found in one sample sequenced in a study of control samples from healthy donors and cancer patients. Profiling relied on immunoSEQ multiplex PCR, and the TCRdb table lists in-frame clones only, not all of them. The sample records approximately 37,000 clones, 92% being singletons. The sample consisted of blood. These receptors all come from a woman between 50 and 59 years old in good health.

The V gene is TRBV25-1, the J gene TRBJ1-1, with D possibly matching TRBD1 (6 bases). CDR1 is MGHDK, CDR2 SYGVNS, per germline. V was trimmed by 7 bases and J by 3 bases, leaving 12 bases between them. This CDR3 contains 13 residues. Here the CDR3 reads CASTRGGYTEAFF. The CDR3 nucleotides read TGTGCCAGCACCCGAGGGGGATACACTGAAGCTTTCTTT.

The chain recombines TRBV12-3 or TRBV12-4 with TRBJ1-1, with 10 positions matching TRBD1. The CDR3 is 12 residues long. The V segment lost 6 bases and the J segment 8 bases; nucleotides outside the gene matches: 3. As DNA, the CDR3 is TGTGCCAGCAGACCGGGACAGGGGGAAGCTTTCTTT. Protein product: CASRPGQGEAFF.

V gene TRBV4-3 combines with J gene TRBJ1-2; the match to TRBD1 covers 7 bases. The trim removed 0 bases at V and 4 bases at J, leaving 2 bases unmatched. The CDR3 is made up of 14 amino acids. Germline CDR1 reads LGHNA; CDR2 reads YSLEER. CDR3 nucleotide sequence: TGCGCCAGCAGCCAAGACAGGGGGTCCTATGGCTACACCTTC. Amino acid sequence: CASSQDRGSYGYTF.

The chain uses TRBV6-2 or TRBV6-3 and TRBJ1-2; D is undetermined. The CDR3 spans 14 residues. V was cut by 2 bases and J by 6 bases, with 13 bases left in between. From germline, CDR1 is MNHEY and CDR2 SVGEGT. This CDR3 reads CASSYGVRADGYTF. CDR3 DNA: TGTGCCAGCAGTTACGGAGTTAGAGCCGATGGCTACACCTTC.

The chain recombines TRBV9 with TRBJ1-2, with D possibly TRBD1 on 5 matching bases. This CDR3 region has 14 residues. V was shortened by 3 bases and J by 8 bases, with 17 bases between the two germline ends. The V gene's germline CDR1 is SGDLS and CDR2 YYNGEE. The CDR3, as DNA: TGTGCCAGCAGCGCCTCAGGGTTGTCGTACGGCTACACCTTC. It codes for CASSASGLSYGYTF.

The V call is TRBV29-1, the J call TRBJ2-3; 9 bases agree with TRBD2. V lost 6 bases, J lost 2 bases, and 6 bases stayed unmatched. The CDR3 is 14 residues long. Germline V gene sequence: CDR1 SQVTM, CDR2 ANQGSEA. In DNA, the CDR3 is TGCAGCGTCGCGGGGGGGCCTAACACAGATACGCAGTATTTT. Protein: CSVAGGPNTDTQYF.

This rearrangement joins TRBV3-1 (or the pseudogene TRBV3-2) to TRBJ2-1, with D hard to call. CDR1 and CDR2 from the germline V gene are LGHDT and YNNKEL (reference sequence). The length of the CDR3 is 11 residues. The V and J ends lost 4 bases and 5 bases respectively, with 3 bases between them. CDR3 DNA: TGTGCCAGCAGCCTCGACAATGAGCAGTTCTTC. It codes for CASSLDNEQFF.

The chain combines TRBV30 with TRBJ1-6; 8 positions match TRBD1. CDR1 GTSNPN and CDR2 SVGIG come from the germline V gene (reference sequence). The CDR3 sequence is 18 residues long. With V trimmed by 2 bases and J by 3 bases, 12 bases remained unmatched. The CDR3: CAWSPRTGLRNYNSPLHF. Here the CDR3 DNA reads TGTGCCTGGAGTCCCCGGACAGGGCTCCGAAACTATAATTCACCCCTCCACTTT.

Only one count was recorded for this clone. The V call is TRBV5-5, the J call TRBJ2-3; 8 nucleotides line up with TRBD1. CDR1 SGHKS and CDR2 YYEKEE come from the germline V gene (reference sequence). This CDR3 is built from 16 residues. Germline trimming cut 4 bases from V and 2 bases from J; bases unmatched to any gene: 9. CDR3 residues: CASSVTGTGVTDTQYF. The CDR3 DNA sequence: TGTGCCAGCAGCGTAACCGGGACAGGAGTCACAGATACGCAGTATTTT.

The chain combines TRBV27 with TRBJ2-3; TRBD2 aligns across 9 bases. Per the germline V gene, CDR1 is MNHEY and CDR2 is SMNVEV (reference sequence). CDR3 length: 14 residues. Trimming cost V 5 bases and J 5 bases; bases outside gene matches: 5. This chain's CDR3 is CASSGLSGGDTQYF. As DNA, the CDR3 is TGTGCCAGCAGTGGTCTTAGCGGGGGAGATACGCAGTATTTT.

This rearrangement joins TRBV7-2 to TRBJ1-5; D ambiguous. Germline V lookup: CDR1 SGHTA, CDR2 FQGNSA. V lost 2 bases and J lost 2, with 10 bases in between. The CDR3 loop spans 15 amino acids. This chain's CDR3 is CASSLNGIGNQPQHF. CDR3 DNA sequence: TGTGCCAGCAGCTTAAACGGAATTGGCAATCAGCCCCAGCATTTT. The variable domain in full, with the rest retrieved from reference TRBV7-2 and TRBJ1-5, is GAGVSQSPSNKVTEKGKDVELRCDPISGHTALYWYRQSLGQGLEFLIYFQGNSAPDKSGLPSDRFSAERTGGSVSTLTIQRTQQEDSAVYLCASSLNGIGNQPQHFGDGTRLSIL.

The chain is built from TRBV3-1 (or the pseudogene TRBV3-2) and TRBJ1-1; D not certain. The CDR3 has 11 residues. Germline lookup yields CDR1 LGHDT and CDR2 YNNKEL (reference sequence). V was shortened by 4 bases and J by 4 bases, with 4 bases between the two germline ends. The CDR3 sequence is CASSLSTEAFF. DNA of the CDR3: TGTGCCAGCAGCCTCAGCACTGAAGCTTTCTTT.

Only one count was recorded for this clone. The genes are TRBV5-8 and TRBJ1-2; a possible D gene is TRBD1 (5 bases). The ends were cut back, 0 bases at V and 4 bases at J, with 7 bases in the middle. The CDR3 is made up of 13 amino acids. Germline CDR1 reads SGHTS; CDR2 reads YDEGEE. As DNA, the CDR3 is TGTGCCAGCAGCTTGGCAGGGCTCTATGGCTACACCTTC. The encoded protein is CASSLAGLYGYTF.

V usage is TRBV19 and J usage is TRBJ1-1; D is perhaps TRBD1 (5 bases). Trimming stripped 7 bases from V and 1 base from J, with 16 bases between. Germline CDR1 and CDR2: LNHDA and SQIVND (reference sequence). The CDR3 consists of 15 residues. The CDR3 here is CASTPPRQGNTEAFF. For the CDR3, the DNA is TGTGCCAGTACCCCACCGAGGCAGGGGAACACTGAAGCTTTCTTT.

The rearrangement uses TRBV4-2 and TRBJ1-2, with D perhaps TRBD1 (6 bases). The CDR3 is made up of 16 amino acids. Trimming removed 1 base at V and 1 base at J, with 13 bases between. The germline V gene encodes CDR1 LGHNA and CDR2 YNFKEQ. The DNA of the CDR3 is TGTGCCAGCAGCCAAGGAGTTCAGGGGTTTAACTATGGCTACACCTTC. Its translation is CASSQGVQGFNYGYTF.

The chain uses TRBV28 and TRBJ1-2; D is perhaps TRBD1 (5 bases). CDR1 is MDHEN, CDR2 SYDVKM, per germline. The CDR3 extends over 13 amino acids. V lost 10 bases, J lost 7 bases, and 19 bases lay in between. The CDR3 loop reads CATMRQTWSGYTF. The CDR3 DNA reads as TGTGCCACTATGAGACAGACCTGGAGTGGCTACACCTTC.

This chain joins TRBV19 and TRBJ1-1, with 12 bases that match TRBD1. CDR1 is LNHDA and CDR2 is SQIVND in the germline V gene (reference sequence). The CDR3 consists of 15 residues. Trimming removed 5 bases from V and 7 bases from J; junction bases left unmatched: 8. The DNA for the CDR3 is TGTGCCAGTAGTTCCGGGACAGGGGGCTGGGATGAAGCTTTCTTT. It specifies CASSSGTGGWDEAFF.

V is TRBV6-5 and J is TRBJ2-7; D assignment may be TRBD1 or TRBD2 (7 bases each). This CDR3 is 14 amino acids long. Germline V gene lookup returns CDR1 MNHEY and CDR2 SVGAGI. V was shortened by 6 bases and J by 2 bases, with 14 bases between the two germline ends. CDR3 in DNA: TGTGCCAGCAGGGGGGCAGGGGGGGCCTACGAGCAGTACTTC. Its protein product is CASRGAGGAYEQYF.

The rearrangement joins TRBV7-9 to TRBJ1-4; D is unclear. V dropped 1 base and J dropped 2 bases, with 11 bases sitting between them. The length of the CDR3 is 16 residues. CDR1 and CDR2 from the germline V gene are SEHNR and FQNEAQ (reference sequence). The CDR3 DNA sequence: TGTGCCAGCAGCTTAGGGGTTCAGAACACTAATGAAAAACTGTTTTTT. Its protein is CASSLGVQNTNEKLFF.

V is TRBV28 and J is TRBJ1-2, with 8 bases that match TRBD1. The length of the CDR3 is 13 residues. CDR1 and CDR2 from the germline V gene are MDHEN and SYDVKM. V gave up 6 bases and J gave up 6 bases; unmatched junction bases: 6. The CDR3 DNA follows: TGTGCCAGCAGCCCCGGACAGGGCAATGGCTACACCTTC. Its translation: CASSPGQGNGYTF.

The rearrangement joins TRBV6-2 or TRBV6-3 to TRBJ2-2, with D tentatively TRBD1 (5 bases). CDR1 and CDR2 from the germline V gene are MNHEY and SVGEGT. Trimming pared 0 bases from V and 0 bases from J, leaving 11 bases between. This CDR3 spans 17 amino acids. CDR3 protein: CASSYSRRGANTGELFF. DNA for the CDR3: TGTGCCAGCAGTTACTCGAGAAGGGGCGCGAACACCGGGGAGCTGTTTTTT.

The rearrangement joins TRBV19 to TRBJ1-4; possibly TRBD1 for D (5 bases). Germline CDR1 reads LNHDA; CDR2 reads SQIVND (reference sequence). CDR3 size: 14 residues. V was pared by 5 bases and J by 8 bases, with 15 bases between. The CDR3: CASSSGGSGEKLFF. The CDR3 DNA reads as TGTGCCAGTAGTTCCGGGGGGTCAGGAGAAAAACTGTTTTTT.

The genes are TRBV4-1 and TRBJ2-7; 8 nucleotides match TRBD2. Germline CDR1 is MGHRA and CDR2 is YSYEKL. Losses at the gene ends were 4 bases for V and 2 bases for J; bases not matched to a gene: 10. The CDR3 length is 16 residues. The CDR3 nucleotides read TGCGCCAGCAGCCTCCCCAACCGGGGGGGGACCTACGAGCAGTACTTC. Its translation: CASSLPNRGGTYEQYF.

This clone was detected once. CDR3 in amino acids: CASSLSRTGSLDEQFF. In DNA form, the CDR3 reads TGTGCCAGCAGCTTAAGCCGGACAGGGAGTTTAGATGAGCAGTTCTTC. V gene TRBV7-3 combines with J gene TRBJ2-1, with 8 nucleotides matching TRBD1. This CDR3 is built from 16 residues. Germline V gene sequence: CDR1 SGHTA, CDR2 FQGTGA. Losses at the gene ends were 1 base for V and 8 bases for J; bases not matched to a gene: 10. The complete variable domain, with remaining parts taken from reference TRBV7-3 and TRBJ2-1, reads GAGVSQTPSNKVTEKGKYVELRCDPISGHTALYWYRQSLGQGPEFLIYFQGTGAADDSGLPNDRFFAVRPEGSVSTLKIQRTERGDSAVYLCASSLSRTGSLDEQFFGPGTRLTVL.

The V call is TRBV6-6, the J call TRBJ1-6, with 7 bases identical to TRBD1. V lost 5 bases and J lost 13; bases outside the gene matches: 8. Germline assignment: CDR1 MNHNY and CDR2 SVGAGI (reference sequence). The CDR3 extends over 13 amino acids. The CDR3 is CASSVQGPTPLHF. The CDR3 region has the DNA TGTGCCAGCAGTGTACAGGGGCCTACGCCCCTCCACTTT.

This rearrangement joins TRBV6-5 to TRBJ1-5; 8 bases map to TRBD1. V trimming: 6 bases; J trimming: 0 bases; junction bases outside the gene matches: 4. Germline V gene sequence: CDR1 MNHEY, CDR2 SVGAGI. The CDR3 is 15 residues long. The CDR3 DNA reads as TGTGCCAGCAGCCAGACAGGGGTTAGCAATCAGCCCCAGCATTTT. It codes for CASSQTGVSNQPQHF.